Listed below are T cell receptor beta chains from one sample, sequenced in a study of beta chain features in type 1 diabetes. This table comes from immunoSEQ multiplex PCR, and its TCRdb copy is limited to in-frame clones, with some not included. The table shows 150,000 to 200,000 clones, with roughly 8% occurring only once. Sequenced input: central memory CD4+ T cells from blood. The origin of the receptors is a man aged 18 to 30 with type 1 diabetes. The CDR3 runs from the conserved cysteine through the conserved F or W. A D gene is named only where the DNA matches it firmly. Expanded clones are given a class, and other clones once, few, many or no size at all.

TRBD1	TRBV5-1	few	TRBJ2-5	CASSRTGFGETQYF	TGCGCCAGCAGCCGGACAGGGTTCGGGGAGACCCAGTACTTC
-	TRBV30	-	TRBJ2-1	CAWGADIGQISYNEQFF	TGTGCCTGGGGGGCGGACATAGGACAGATATCCTACAATGAGCAGTTCTTC
-	TRBV27	few	TRBJ2-7	CASSFHYEQYF	TGTGCCAGCAGTTTCCATTACGAGCAGTACTTC
TRBD2	TRBV5-4	-	TRBJ2-5	CASSLLAAQYQETQYF	TGTGCCAGCAGCCTACTAGCGGCACAATACCAAGAGACCCAGTACTTC
-	TRBV20-1	few	TRBJ2-3	CSASQTETQYF	TGCAGTGCTAGCCAGACGGAGACGCAGTATTTT
TRBD2	TRBV5-1	-	TRBJ2-2	CASSDSGSATGELFF	TGCGCCAGCAGCGACAGCGGGAGCGCCACCGGGGAGCTGTTTTTT
-	TRBV5-1	-	TRBJ2-2	CASSPARPGGFNTGELFF	TGCGCCAGCAGCCCTGCGCGCCCAGGGGGGTTCAACACCGGGGAGCTGTTTTTT
TRBD1	TRBV19	once	TRBJ2-7	CASSFTGEWGYEQYF	TGTGCCAGTAGTTTCACAGGGGAGTGGGGATACGAGCAGTACTTC
-	TRBV11-2	few	TRBJ2-2	CASSLGRLVGYGELFF	TGTGCCAGCAGCTTAGGGAGACTAGTAGGGTACGGGGAGCTGTTTTTT
TRBD2	TRBV13	-	TRBJ2-3	CASSSTSGGGFQDTQYF	TGTGCCAGCAGCTCGACTAGCGGGGGGGGTTTCCAAGATACGCAGTATTTT
-	TRBV6-5	few	TRBJ1-2	CASSVTRGSGYGYTF	TGTGCCAGCAGTGTCACCAGGGGAAGCGGCTATGGCTACACCTTC
-	TRBV7-2	-	TRBJ1-2	CASSLEWPGASNDGYTF	TGTGCCAGCAGCTTAGAATGGCCAGGTGCTTCTAACGATGGCTACACCTTC
TRBD2	TRBV5-6	-	TRBJ2-2	CASSEGLAGVTNTGELFF	TGTGCCAGCAGCGAGGGACTAGCGGGAGTTACGAACACCGGGGAGCTGTTTTTT
-	TRBV10-3	few	TRBJ2-3	CASSYERDTQYF	TGTGCCAGCAGTTACGAACGGGATACGCAGTATTTT
TRBD2	TRBV7-9	few	TRBJ2-3	CASSSTSGGTDTQYF	TGTGCCAGCAGCTCCACTAGCGGGGGCACAGATACGCAGTATTTT
-	TRBV28	-	TRBJ2-3	CASSSYTQYF	TGTGCCAGCAGTTCATATACGCAGTATTTT
TRBD2	TRBV15	-	TRBJ2-1	CATSRDGGRAIAGGKYNEQFF	TGTGCCACCAGCAGAGATGGGGGCAGGGCGATAGCGGGGGGCAAATACAATGAGCAGTTCTTC
TRBD2	TRBV5-1	-	TRBJ2-2	CASSLALAGSTGELFF	TGCGCCAGCAGCTTGGCACTAGCGGGAAGCACCGGGGAGCTGTTTTTT
-	TRBV11-3	-	TRBJ2-3	CASSLDGNTDTQYF	TGTGCCAGCAGCTTAGACGGTAACACAGATACGCAGTATTTT
-	TRBV6-4	-	TRBJ1-1	CASSDEGVGTEAFF	TGTGCCAGCAGTGACGAGGGGGTCGGCACTGAAGCTTTCTTT
TRBD1	TRBV11-2	few	TRBJ1-4	CASSPGTVEKLFF	TGTGCCAGCAGCCCCGGGACAGTTGAAAAACTGTTTTTT
TRBD2	TRBV5-4	-	TRBJ2-3	CASRFSGGATDTQYF	TGTGCCAGCAGGTTTAGCGGGGGGGCCACAGATACGCAGTATTTT
TRBD1	TRBV30	-	TRBJ1-4	CAWTPGTGGAGEKLFF	TGTGCCTGGACCCCCGGGACAGGGGGCGCCGGTGAAAAACTGTTTTTT
-	TRBV5-1	few	TRBJ2-3	CASSLDYGDTQYF	TGCGCCAGCAGCTTGGACTATGGCGATACGCAGTATTTT
TRBD2	TRBV7-8	-	TRBJ2-2	CASSLVRGGATGELFF	TGTGCCAGCAGCTTAGTGCGCGGGGGGGCCACCGGGGAGCTGTTTTTT
-	TRBV2	-	TRBJ2-1	CASTYSGEQFF	TGTGCCAGCACCTACTCGGGGGAGCAGTTCTTC
-	TRBV4-3	few	TRBJ2-5	CASSQDPRGSETQYF	TGCGCCAGCAGCCAAGATCCGAGAGGTAGCGAGACCCAGTACTTC
TRBD2	TRBV7-2	few	TRBJ2-7	CASSFTSGGSYEQYF	TGTGCCAGCAGCTTTACTAGCGGGGGATCCTACGAGCAGTACTTC